A single sample is the source of the 22 T cell receptor beta chains below, sequenced in a study of T cell responses to AZD1222 COVID-19 vaccine. Sequencing used immunoSEQ multiplex PCR; TCRdb keeps in-frame clones, though not all of them. The sample lists around 160,000 clones; 92% were seen once. The sequencing used peripheral blood, collected 28 days after the second AZD1222 dose. These receptors originate from an adult who received the AZD1222 COVID-19 vaccine.

The CDR3 spells CASGLRLGSEQFF. CDR3 bases: TGTGCTAGTGGCCTCCGTTTGGGATCTGAGCAGTTCTTC. The chain recombines TRBV12-5 with TRBJ2-1; D not resolved. The V gene's germline CDR1 is LGHNT and CDR2 FRNRAP. V gave up 6 bases and J gave up 9 bases, with 15 bases separating them. This CDR3 region has 13 residues. The full variable domain, its missing parts supplied by reference TRBV12-5 and TRBJ2-1, is DARVTQTPRHKVTEMGQEVTMRCQPILGHNTVFWYRQTMMQGLELLAYFRNRAPLDDSGMPKDRFSAEMPDATLATLKIQPSEPRDSAVYFCASGLRLGSEQFFGPGTRLTVL.

CDR3 bases: TGTGCCAGCAGCCCGCGCGGGGGGCACTACGAGCAGTACTTC. Its protein product is CASSPRGGHYEQYF. The chain recombines TRBV5-4 with TRBJ2-7; 8 bases map to TRBD2. CDR3 length equals 14 residues. Germline CDR1 is SGHNT and CDR2 is YYREEE (reference sequence). Unmatched junction bases numbered 6, after V lost 4 bases and J lost 3 bases.

This clone has more than one count but fewer than ten. The chain is built from TRBV3-1 (or the pseudogene TRBV3-2) and TRBJ1-3, with D uncertain. This CDR3 has 16 amino acids. Trimming cost V 0 bases and J 0 bases, with 9 bases left between them. Germline-derived CDR1 and CDR2 are LGHDT and YNNKEL (reference sequence). For the CDR3, the DNA is TGTGCCAGCAGCCAAGATCTGGGCTCCTCTGGAAACACCATATATTTT. Translated, it gives CASSQDLGSSGNTIYF.

CDR3 protein: CASSLRAGGANEQFF. Here the CDR3 DNA reads TGTGCCAGCAGTTTAAGAGCGGGGGGGGCCAATGAGCAGTTCTTC. V gene TRBV27 combines with J gene TRBJ2-1; 10 nucleotides align to TRBD2. The CDR3 has 15 amino acids. Unmatched junction bases numbered 4, after V lost 2 bases and J lost 6 bases. CDR1 is MNHEY, CDR2 SMNVEV, per germline (reference sequence).

The chain joins TRBV27 to TRBJ1-3; D call uncertain. There are 14 residues in the CDR3. Germline-derived CDR1 and CDR2 are MNHEY and SMNVEV (reference sequence). V shed 2 bases and J shed 0 bases, with 5 bases lying between them. CDR3 bases: TGTGCCAGCAGTTTAAGGTACTCTGGAAACACCATATATTTT. It specifies CASSLRYSGNTIYF.

This sequence joins TRBV29-1 and TRBJ2-5; 9 bases map to TRBD1. The V gene end was trimmed by 4 bases and the J gene end by 2 bases; junction bases not matched to a gene: 11. The CDR3 has 16 residues. Germline assignment: CDR1 SQVTM and CDR2 ANQGSEA. This CDR3 reads CSVVGVTGGSQETQYF. The CDR3 DNA sequence: TGCAGCGTTGTGGGGGTGACAGGGGGATCACAAGAGACCCAGTACTTC.

CDR3 bases: TGTGCCAGCAGATCTGGACAGTCACAAGAGACCCAGTACTTC. It codes for CASRSGQSQETQYF. This rearrangement joins TRBV6-5 to TRBJ2-5, with a possible D match to TRBD1 (6 bases). Germline V gene lookup returns CDR1 MNHEY and CDR2 SVGAGI. Trimming shortened V by 6 bases and J by 2 bases, and 13 bases separated the two germline ends. CDR3 length: 14 residues.

The chain joins TRBV12-3 or TRBV12-4 to TRBJ1-2; the D gene is possibly TRBD1 (5 bases). The CDR3 is made up of 13 amino acids. Deletions cut 3 bases from V and 7 bases from J, with 12 bases between. CDR3 residues: CASSFGGVVGYTF. CDR3 coding DNA: TGTGCCAGCAGTTTCGGGGGGGTGGTTGGCTACACCTTC.

The chain uses TRBV7-2 and TRBJ2-7; 12 bases are shared with TRBD2. Germline V gene sequence: CDR1 SGHTA, CDR2 FQGNSA. The trim removed 3 bases at V and 2 bases at J, leaving 14 bases unmatched. The CDR3 consists of 19 residues. The CDR3 spells CASSFAGLAGPKRAYEQYF. CDR3 nucleotides: TGTGCCAGCAGCTTCGCGGGACTAGCGGGCCCTAAGAGGGCCTACGAGCAGTACTTC.

CDR3 DNA sequence: TGTGCCAGCAGCCCTCCGCTAGCGGGTGGCACAGATACGCAGTATTTT. This translates into CASSPPLAGGTDTQYF. The gene calls are TRBV7-2 and TRBJ2-3; 8 nucleotides match TRBD2. The V gene's germline CDR1 is SGHTA and CDR2 FQGNSA. The CDR3 has 16 amino acids. The trim removed 5 bases at V and 1 base at J, leaving 8 bases unmatched.

The J gene is TRBJ1-5, the V gene TRBV19; D uncertain. The CDR3 has 12 amino acids. Germline lookup yields CDR1 LNHDA and CDR2 SQIVND (reference sequence). The ends were cut back, 3 bases at V and 5 bases at J, with 5 bases in the middle. The CDR3 region is CASSILDQPQHF. DNA for the CDR3: TGTGCCAGTAGTATTTTGGATCAGCCCCAGCATTTT.

The genes are TRBV10-3 and TRBJ2-2, with a weak D call TRBD1 (5 bases). Germline V CDR1 and CDR2: ENHRY, SYGVKD. V was trimmed by 2 bases and J by 4 bases, leaving 17 bases between them. This CDR3 is 17 amino acids long. The CDR3 nucleotides read TGTGCCATCAGTGAGCCGGGTGGGCAGGGTGTCACCGGGGAGCTGTTTTTT. Translating it yields CAISEPGGQGVTGELFF.

The chain recombines TRBV6-2 or TRBV6-3 with TRBJ2-7, with TRBD1 as a possible D gene (5 bases). V lost 1 base to trimming and J lost 5 bases, with 12 bases between them. The germline V gene has CDR1 MNHEY and CDR2 SVGEGT. The CDR3 is 14 amino acids. CDR3 nucleotides: TGTGCCAGCAGTTACTACAGGTCCTCGGACGAGCAGTACTTC. It codes for CASSYYRSSDEQYF.

The J gene is TRBJ2-3, the V gene TRBV4-3; no clear D gene. V gave up 2 bases and J gave up 5 bases, with 8 bases separating them. CDR3 length: 13 residues. Germline CDR1 LGHNA, CDR2 YSLEER. The CDR3 reads CASSQTVGDTQYF. CDR3 nucleotides: TGCGCCAGCAGCCAAACAGTGGGAGATACGCAGTATTTT.

The genes are TRBV27 and TRBJ2-2; D is uncertain. There are 14 residues in the CDR3. Germline V lookup: CDR1 MNHEY, CDR2 SMNVEV (reference sequence). V lost 3 bases and J lost 4, with 9 bases in between. CDR3 bases: TGTGCCAGCAGTTTGTTAGGTTCCACCGGGGAGCTGTTTTTT. As protein: CASSLLGSTGELFF.

The count of this clone is one. This chain links TRBV6-5 with TRBJ1-6; no reliable D call. Trimming took 8 bases from V and 4 from J, leaving 12 bases between them. This CDR3 region has 14 residues. Germline V lookup: CDR1 MNHEY, CDR2 SVGAGI. The DNA of the CDR3 is TGTGCCAGCGGCGAGCTAGGGTATAATTCACCCCTCCACTTT. Translating gives CASGELGYNSPLHF.

This rearrangement joins TRBV5-1 to TRBJ1-2; weak D call: TRBD1 (6 bases). The CDR3 has 15 amino acids. Trimming left V 4 bases short and J 0 bases short, with 13 bases between. Germline-derived CDR1 and CDR2 are SGHRS and YFSETQ. CDR3: CASSRGDRTNYGYTF. CDR3 DNA: TGCGCCAGCAGCCGCGGCGACAGGACTAACTATGGCTACACCTTC.

The CDR3 bases are TGTGCCAGCAGCCCTCATACCCCAGGGTCAGAGACTAACTATGGCTACACCTTC. Residues: CASSPHTPGSETNYGYTF. This chain uses TRBV7-6 with TRBJ1-2, with D possibly being TRBD1 (5 bases). Germline values: CDR1 SGHVS, CDR2 FNYEAQ. Trimming removed 5 bases at V and 0 bases at J, with 22 bases between. This CDR3 spans 18 amino acids. Full variable domain (outside the CDR3, taken from reference TRBV7-6 and TRBJ1-2): GAGVSQSPRYKVTKRGQDVALRCDPISGHVSLYWYRQALGQGPEFLTYFNYEAQQDKSGLPNDRFSAERPEGSISTLTIQRTEQRDSAMYRCASSPHTPGSETNYGYTFGSGTRLTVV.

The rearrangement uses TRBV6-1 and TRBJ1-5; D unclear. The CDR3 is 15 residues long. V lost 2 bases and J 1 base, leaving 9 bases between the germline ends. Germline assignment: CDR1 MNHNS and CDR2 SASEGT. DNA for the CDR3: TGTGCCAGCAGTGAACTTTTGGGCAGCAATCAGCCCCAGCATTTT. Translation gives CASSELLGSNQPQHF.

The V call is TRBV6-1, the J call TRBJ1-1; D remains ambiguous. The CDR3 spans 10 residues. The V and J ends lost 2 bases and 11 bases respectively, with 6 bases between them. CDR1 is MNHNS and CDR2 is SASEGT in the germline V gene. CDR3 DNA sequence: TGTGCCAGCAGTGAAAGAAATGCTTTCTTT. Translated, it gives CASSERNAFF.

This chain links TRBV19 with TRBJ1-4; the match to TRBD1 covers 7 bases. The V segment lost 3 bases and the J segment 2 bases; nucleotides outside the gene matches: 0. Germline CDR1 and CDR2: LNHDA and SQIVND (reference sequence). This CDR3 is built from 14 residues. The CDR3 here is CASSMGQTNEKLFF. The CDR3 DNA is TGTGCCAGTAGTATGGGACAGACTAATGAAAAACTGTTTTTT. Full variable domain (remainder filled in from reference TRBV19 and TRBJ1-4): DGGITQSPKYLFRKEGQNVTLSCEQNLNHDAMYWYRQDPGQGLRLIYYSQIVNDFQKGDIAEGYSVSREKKESFPLTVTSAQKNPTAFYLCASSMGQTNEKLFFGSGTQLSVL.

The chain joins TRBV2 to TRBJ1-5, with 8 nucleotides matching TRBD1. This CDR3 has 16 residues. Trimming cost V 5 bases and J 1 base; bases outside gene matches: 7. Germline lookup yields CDR1 SNHLY and CDR2 FYNNEI. The CDR3 DNA reads as TGTGCCAGCAGTTGGACAGGGCGGGGAAGCAATCAGCCCCAGCATTTT. Translated: CASSWTGRGSNQPQHF.